These 9 T cell receptor beta chains were all obtained from the same sample, sequenced in a study of cytomegalovirus exposure and HLA in healthy donors (dated by TCRdb to about 2017). Library construction relied on the immunoSEQ multiplex PCR assay. For the multiplex PCR, a mixture combining 60 forward primers for TCR Vbeta segments and 13 reverse primers for TCR Jbeta segments was used. This is the immuneACCESS table as TCRdb keeps it, with only in-frame sequences that have V and J called. A part of the clones is gone; compared with another copy, unresolved V genes explain less than half, and the rest is unexplained. The sample has about 160,000 clones on record, around 80% of them singletons. Clones ranked in the top ten supply 2.4% of the sample. Sequencing used PBMCs. Receptors originate from a male donor in good health and CMV-seronegative.

The chain is built from TRBV19 and TRBJ2-7, with D perhaps TRBD2 (5 bases). The germline gives CDR1 LNHDA, CDR2 SQIVND (reference sequence). The V end lost 2 bases, the J end lost 3 bases, and 8 bases lay between the germline ends. CDR3 size: 13 residues. The CDR3 region has the DNA TGTGCCAGTAGTATACTAGCCAGCTACGAGCAGTACTTC. It translates to CASSILASYEQYF.

The chain joins TRBV28 to TRBJ1-5; TRBD1 matches 9 bases. Trimming removed 5 bases from V and 2 bases from J; junction bases left unmatched: 10. CDR3 size: 17 residues. CDR1 is MDHEN and CDR2 is SYDVKM in the germline V gene. The CDR3 nucleotides read TGTGCCAGCAGTCGGGACAGGGCAGGGCGAGGCAATCAGCCCCAGCATTTT. This sequence encodes CASSRDRAGRGNQPQHF.

As for this clone: This specimen includes other DNA sequences encoding the same CDR3. The CDR3 is CAWSSTGSLYGYTF. The CDR3 region has the DNA TGTGCCTGGAGTTCTACAGGGTCGTTGTATGGCTACACCTTC. V and J are TRBV30 and TRBJ1-2; maybe TRBD1 (6 bases). The V gene's germline CDR1 is GTSNPN and CDR2 SVGIG (reference sequence). The length of the CDR3 is 14 residues. V lost 2 bases and J lost 5, with 15 bases in between.

The J gene is TRBJ2-5, the V gene TRBV4-1; TRBD1 is a possible D gene (6 bases). Germline CDR1 MGHRA, CDR2 YSYEKL. This CDR3 spans 16 amino acids. Trimming took 4 bases from V and 5 from J, leaving 20 bases between them. CDR3 sequence reads: CASSPRLTGYGETQYF. CDR3 DNA sequence: TGCGCCAGCAGCCCTCGCTTAACAGGGTACGGGGAGACCCAGTACTTC.

The J gene is TRBJ1-6, the V gene TRBV20-1; D perhaps matches TRBD1 (6 bases). From germline, CDR1 is DFQATT and CDR2 SNEGSKA (reference sequence). V shed 7 bases and J shed 17 bases, with 15 bases lying between them. The CDR3 is 10 residues long. The CDR3 DNA is TGCAGTGTATGGGTACAGGGCATCCACTTT. Translated, it gives CSVWVQGIHF.

The chain links TRBV7-8 to TRBJ2-6; 11 bases line up with TRBD1. Germline CDR1 is SGHVS and CDR2 is FQNEAQ. Unmatched junction bases numbered 9, after V lost 7 bases and J lost 4 bases. The CDR3 covers 17 residues. CDR3 amino acids: CASTKGQGAPGANVLTF. In DNA form, the CDR3 reads TGTGCCAGCACCAAAGGACAGGGGGCGCCCGGGGCCAACGTCCTGACTTTC. Full variable domain (missing parts from reference TRBV7-8 and TRBJ2-6): GAGVSQSPRYKVAKRGQDVALRCDPISGHVSLFWYQQALGQGPEFLTYFQNEAQLDKSGLPSDRFFAERPEGSVSTLKIQRTQQEDSAVYLCASTKGQGAPGANVLTFGAGSRLTVL.

The chain couples TRBV7-3 to TRBJ2-7; 11 nucleotides line up with TRBD2. Trimming took 4 bases from V and 4 from J; bases not matched to a gene: 0. The CDR3 is made up of 13 amino acids. The V gene's germline CDR1 is SGHTA and CDR2 FQGTGA. The DNA of the CDR3 is TGTGCCAGCAGCTGGACTAGCGGGTACGAGCAGTACTTC. This translates into CASSWTSGYEQYF.

The J gene is TRBJ2-7, the V gene TRBV9; D uncertain. The length of the CDR3 is 14 residues. Between the trimmed V and J ends, which lost 0 bases and 2 bases, there was a span of 9 bases. Germline V gene sequence: CDR1 SGDLS, CDR2 YYNGEE. The CDR3 region has the DNA TGTGCCAGCAGCGTAGCTTCAGTCACCTACGAGCAGTACTTC. Translating gives CASSVASVTYEQYF.

The chain couples TRBV29-1 to TRBJ2-7; D is possibly TRBD1 (6 bases). CDR3 length equals 13 residues. V lost 7 bases, J lost 0 bases, and 13 bases lay in between. Germline V gene sequence: CDR1 SQVTM, CDR2 ANQGSEA. CDR3 loop: CSGQVPSSYEQYF. The CDR3 nucleotides read TGCAGCGGACAGGTGCCCAGCTCCTACGAGCAGTACTTC.